Detailed here is one T cell receptor beta chain. When the RNA was reverse transcribed, random hexamers were used with an input of about 0.45 to 1 ug. Each CDR3 protein is one row after TCRdb ran MiXCR on the immunoSEQ multiplex PCR reads. Of about 300,000 distinct CDR3 sequences listed, roughly 94% are singletons. In the multiple sclerosis control group, patients were treatment-naive and had stable or active relapsing-remitting disease. FACS was used to enrich TEMRA cells, whereas the CD8+ and CD4+ T cells were obtained by negative isolation. This sample was taken from a study of CD8 T cells in Susac syndrome. Germline V gives CDR1 SGHDT, CDR2 YYEEEE. The CDR3 covers 15 residues. The ends were cut back, 0 bases at V and 3 bases at J, with 12 bases in the middle.

This chain connects TRBV5-6 to TRBJ1-2; unclear D gene. This sequence was found in a human donor with multiple sclerosis. The sequenced sample consisted of CD4+ T cells from PBMCs. For the CDR3, the DNA is TGTGCCAGCAGCTTGGTTGGGGTGAGGGACTATGGCTACACCTTC. It specifies CASSLVGVRDYGYTF.